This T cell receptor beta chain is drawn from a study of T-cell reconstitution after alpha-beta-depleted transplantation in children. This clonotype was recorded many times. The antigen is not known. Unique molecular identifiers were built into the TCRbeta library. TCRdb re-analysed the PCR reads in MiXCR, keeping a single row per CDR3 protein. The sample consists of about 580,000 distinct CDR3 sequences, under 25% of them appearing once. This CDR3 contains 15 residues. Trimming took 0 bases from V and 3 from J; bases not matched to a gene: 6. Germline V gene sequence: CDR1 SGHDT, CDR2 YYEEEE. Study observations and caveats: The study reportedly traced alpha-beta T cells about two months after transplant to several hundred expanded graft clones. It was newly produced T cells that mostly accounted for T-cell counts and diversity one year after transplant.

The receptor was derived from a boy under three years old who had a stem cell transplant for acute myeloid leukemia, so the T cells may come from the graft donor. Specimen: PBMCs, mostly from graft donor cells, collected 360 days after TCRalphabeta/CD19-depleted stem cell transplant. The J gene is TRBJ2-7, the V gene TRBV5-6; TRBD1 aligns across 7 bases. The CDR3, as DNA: TGTGCCAGCAGCTTGGGTTTGGGACAGAACTACGAGCAGTACGTC. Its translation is CASSLGLGQNYEQYV.